This TCR beta chain stems from a study of T-cell memory formation after mild COVID-19. This clonotype came up a few times. Its antigen is not identified. Study findings and constraints: Memory cells collected pre-infection included some clones that later responded, suggesting cross-reactive memory joined.

MiXCR was run by TCRdb on the 5' RACE reads, yielding one entry per CDR3 protein. The sample yields a few hundred thousand distinct CDR3 sequences, less than 25% seen once. Germline CDR1 MGHDK, CDR2 SYGVNS. V lost 3 bases and J 8 bases, leaving 19 bases between the germline ends. The CDR3 runs to 15 residues. The sample comprised PBMCs or a T cell subset sorted from them (not recorded which). The chain joins TRBV25-1 to TRBJ1-2, with a tentative D call TRBD1 (5 bases). The sequence derives from a man aged 18-30 years who had mild COVID-19 (a few samples of this study predate the infection). Cell type and time point are not known. In nucleotides, the CDR3 is TGTGCCAGCAGTGATCTGGGGCAGGGTTCAGTCGGCTACACCTTC. The encoded protein is CASSDLGQGSVGYTF.